The sequence of this T cell receptor beta chain was determined in a study of blood T cells in healthy people across ages. The individuals who served as donors were healthy Caucasians living in Russia, aged about 6 to 95. Regarding the study as a whole: Roughly linear declines in TCR beta diversity per million T cells occurred with age.

In germline, CDR1 is SGHTA, CDR2 FQGNSA. V trimming: 4 bases; J trimming: 1 base; junction bases outside the gene matches: 7. This CDR3 is built from 17 residues. This clonotype was observed a handful of times. No antigen is known for it. A J-beta primer mix and a sample-barcoded 5' primer were used in a second PCR of about 6 to 12 cycles. TCRdb re-analysed the 5' RACE reads in MiXCR, keeping a single row per CDR3 protein. The sample has 800,000 or so distinct CDR3 sequences; just under 25% are singletons. The data were also submitted as part of a second study, on T cells of mothers and their children. This second study notes: No persistent microchimeric T cell clones were detected at 95 to 100 clones per million clonotypes sensitivity.

The chain carries TRBV7-2 and TRBJ1-1; 12 positions match TRBD1. This TCR was recovered from a boy between 10 and 17 years old in good health. Sequences were obtained from blood. The CDR3 is CASSSPGQGAKNTEAFF. The CDR3, as DNA: TGTGCCAGCAGCTCCCCGGGACAGGGGGCGAAGAACACTGAAGCTTTCTTT. The full variable domain, in which reference TRBV7-2 and TRBJ1-1 provide the parts outside the CDR3, is GAGVSQSPSNKVTEKGKDVELRCDPISGHTALYWYRQSLGQGLEFLIYFQGNSAPDKSGLPSDRFSAERTGGSVSTLTIQRTQQEDSAVYLCASSSPGQGAKNTEAFFGQGTRLTVV.